The source of this T cell receptor (beta chain) is a study of blood T cell repertoires in COVID-19. This CDR3 is 15 amino acids long. V dropped 3 bases and J dropped 1; count of bases not matched to a gene: 1. Germline CDR1 is ENHRY and CDR2 is SYGVKD. Profiled with immunoSEQ multiplex PCR; TCRdb holds only in-frame clones, not every one. The data show about 69,000 clones, about four fifths seen once. The chain recombines TRBV10-3 with TRBJ1-5, with TRBD1 matching 9 bases. The sequencing sample was made of peripheral blood. This clonotype was obtained from a man between 50 and 59 years old with COVID-19, enrolled during active disease. CDR3 in amino acids: CAISDGTGSNQPQHF. The CDR3 DNA reads TGTGCCATCAGTGATGGGACAGGGAGCAATCAGCCCCAGCATTTT.